This is a list of T cell receptor beta chains from one sample in a study of blood T cells in healthy people across ages. TCRdb itself ran the 5' RACE reads through MiXCR, one entry per CDR3 protein. The sample has around 690,000 distinct CDR3 sequences; roughly three fifths are singletons. Sequences were obtained from blood. Receptors were obtained from a man aged 60 to 69 in good health. Each CDR3 is given with its conserved first and last residue. Each record gives: clone size, D gene, J gene, V gene, CDR3 DNA, CDR3 protein. The D gene is left open where the match is weak. The listing skips clone size in some rows; elsewhere it reads once, few, many or a size class.

abundance: NA; d_gene: NA; j_gene: TRBJ2-5; v_gene: TRBV6-6; CDR3nt: TGTGCCAGCAGTTATTCGTTGACTAGCCAAGAGACCCAGTACTTC; CDR3aa: CASSYSLTSQETQYF
abundance: NA; d_gene: NA; j_gene: TRBJ2-4; v_gene: TRBV12-3/TRBV12-4; CDR3nt: TGTGCCAGCAGTTCCACCGGGACCTACATTCAGTACTTC; CDR3aa: CASSSTGTYIQYF
abundance: few; d_gene: NA; j_gene: TRBJ2-7; v_gene: TRBV28; CDR3nt: TGTGCCAGCAGTTCCCCATCGGGCCCTAGCTCCTACGAGCAGTACTTC; CDR3aa: CASSSPSGPSSYEQYF
abundance: NA; d_gene: TRBD1; j_gene: TRBJ2-3; v_gene: TRBV24-1; CDR3nt: TGTGCCACCAGTGATTCTGGACAGGATAGCGCGTATTTT; CDR3aa: CATSDSGQDSAYF
abundance: few; d_gene: TRBD2; j_gene: TRBJ2-7; v_gene: TRBV10-3; CDR3nt: TGTGCCATCAGTGAACCGGGACTAGCGGGGGGTCGTTCCACCTACGAGCAGTACTTC; CDR3aa: CAISEPGLAGGRSTYEQYF
abundance: NA; d_gene: NA; j_gene: TRBJ2-5; v_gene: TRBV5-4; CDR3nt: TGTGCCAGCAGCTTTGGACGGACTAAAGAGACCCAGTACTTC; CDR3aa: CASSFGRTKETQYF
abundance: NA; d_gene: TRBD1; j_gene: TRBJ2-7; v_gene: TRBV18; CDR3nt: TGTGCCAGCTCACAAGACAGGGTATCCGAGCAGTACTTC; CDR3aa: CASSQDRVSEQYF
abundance: NA; d_gene: NA; j_gene: TRBJ1-4; v_gene: TRBV12-3/TRBV12-4; CDR3nt: TGTGCCAGCAGTGGGGGGGTTCAGGAGTACAATGAAAAACTGTTTTTT; CDR3aa: CASSGGVQEYNEKLFF
abundance: NA; d_gene: TRBD2; j_gene: TRBJ2-1; v_gene: TRBV27; CDR3nt: TGTGCCAGCAGCCCCCTAGCGGGGGGCCCGTACAATGGGCAGTTCTTC; CDR3aa: CASSPLAGGPYNGQFF
abundance: NA; d_gene: TRBD1; j_gene: TRBJ2-6; v_gene: TRBV18; CDR3nt: TGTGCCAGCTCACCAATCGGACAGGGCCGGGCCAACGTCCTGACTTTC; CDR3aa: CASSPIGQGRANVLTF
abundance: NA; d_gene: TRBD2; j_gene: TRBJ2-5; v_gene: TRBV5-1; CDR3nt: TGCGCCAGCAAGAGTTTGCGGGGGGGCCAAGAGACCCAGTACTTC; CDR3aa: CASKSLRGGQETQYF
abundance: NA; d_gene: NA; j_gene: TRBJ1-2; v_gene: TRBV10-3; CDR3nt: TGTGCCATCCGCCGGGGGTCTAACTATGGCTACACCTTC; CDR3aa: CAIRRGSNYGYTF
abundance: NA; d_gene: NA; j_gene: TRBJ1-2; v_gene: TRBV11-2; CDR3nt: TGTGCCAGCAGCTTGGATGGCGCGTCTAGTGGCTACACCTTC; CDR3aa: CASSLDGASSGYTF
abundance: once; d_gene: NA; j_gene: TRBJ1-2; v_gene: TRBV5-1; CDR3nt: TGCGCCAGCAGCTTGGGGGCAGACCGCCCGTGGGGCTACACCTTC; CDR3aa: CASSLGADRPWGYTF
abundance: NA; d_gene: NA; j_gene: TRBJ2-1; v_gene: TRBV5-1; CDR3nt: TGCGCCAGCAGCCTACACAATGAGCAGTTCTTC; CDR3aa: CASSLHNEQFF
abundance: NA; d_gene: NA; j_gene: TRBJ2-4; v_gene: TRBV27; CDR3nt: TGTGCCAGCAGTTCAGACCCCCTAGCAGGAAAAAACATTCAGTACTTC; CDR3aa: CASSSDPLAGKNIQYF
abundance: NA; d_gene: TRBD2; j_gene: TRBJ2-1; v_gene: TRBV3-1; CDR3nt: TGTGCCACCGGGACTAGCACCTACAATGAGCAGTTCTTC; CDR3aa: CATGTSTYNEQFF
abundance: NA; d_gene: NA; j_gene: TRBJ1-1; v_gene: TRBV29-1; CDR3nt: TGCAGCGTTGAAGACAGGGTTACTGAAGCTTTCTTT; CDR3aa: CSVEDRVTEAFF
abundance: few; d_gene: NA; j_gene: TRBJ1-6; v_gene: TRBV25-1; CDR3nt: TGTGCCAGCAGTGGGGGACTTGATAATTCACCCCTCCACTTT; CDR3aa: CASSGGLDNSPLHF
abundance: NA; d_gene: NA; j_gene: TRBJ1-4; v_gene: TRBV3-1; CDR3nt: TGTGCCAGCAGCCCTACCGTGGGCAGCAACAATGAAAAACTGTTTTTT; CDR3aa: CASSPTVGSNNEKLFF
abundance: NA; d_gene: NA; j_gene: TRBJ1-5; v_gene: TRBV6-2/TRBV6-3; CDR3nt: TGTGCCAGCAGTGATTTGGGCAATCAGCCCCAGCATTTT; CDR3aa: CASSDLGNQPQHF
abundance: NA; d_gene: NA; j_gene: TRBJ2-2; v_gene: TRBV7-9; CDR3nt: TGTGCCAGCAGGGAAGACACAAACACCGGGGAGCTGTTTTTT; CDR3aa: CASREDTNTGELFF
abundance: NA; d_gene: NA; j_gene: TRBJ2-1; v_gene: TRBV6-2/TRBV6-3; CDR3nt: TGTGCCAGCAGTTCTACTAGCTACCCCTACAATGAGCAGTTCTTC; CDR3aa: CASSSTSYPYNEQFF
abundance: NA; d_gene: TRBD1; j_gene: TRBJ1-2; v_gene: TRBV9; CDR3nt: TGTGCCAGCAGCAGCGGAGGACAGGAGAACTATGGCTACACCTTC; CDR3aa: CASSSGGQENYGYTF
abundance: few; d_gene: NA; j_gene: TRBJ2-7; v_gene: TRBV11-2; CDR3nt: TGTGCCAGCAGCGTAGTCCCTTCCTACGAGCAGTACTTC; CDR3aa: CASSVVPSYEQYF
abundance: NA; d_gene: TRBD2; j_gene: TRBJ2-3; v_gene: TRBV6-1; CDR3nt: TGTGCCAGCAAACCGGGACTAGCTAGCACAGATACGCAGTATTTT; CDR3aa: CASKPGLASTDTQYF
abundance: NA; d_gene: NA; j_gene: TRBJ1-6; v_gene: TRBV11-2; CDR3nt: TGTGCCAGCAGCTTAGGGGTGGCCAATTCACCCCTCCACTTT; CDR3aa: CASSLGVANSPLHF
abundance: few; d_gene: TRBD1; j_gene: TRBJ2-5; v_gene: TRBV6-5; CDR3nt: TGTGCCAGCAGTTACTTCACAGGGGGCACGGGGGAGACCCAGTACTTC; CDR3aa: CASSYFTGGTGETQYF
abundance: NA; d_gene: TRBD2; j_gene: TRBJ2-5; v_gene: TRBV7-2; CDR3nt: TGTGCCAGCAACGGTGGGCGGGGGGGCGTTGGAGAGACCCAGTACTTC; CDR3aa: CASNGGRGGVGETQYF
abundance: NA; d_gene: NA; j_gene: TRBJ2-4; v_gene: TRBV2; CDR3nt: TGTGCCAGCGGGGACCCACGGGCGGACATTCAGTACTTC; CDR3aa: CASGDPRADIQYF
abundance: NA; d_gene: NA; j_gene: TRBJ2-1; v_gene: TRBV7-9; CDR3nt: TGTGCCAGCAGCGACTACCTTTACAATAAGCAGTTCTTC; CDR3aa: CASSDYLYNKQFF
abundance: few; d_gene: TRBD1; j_gene: TRBJ2-7; v_gene: TRBV4-1; CDR3nt: TGCGCCAGCAGCCATGTCCCGGGACAGGTGCGTCTCGAGCAGTACTTC; CDR3aa: CASSHVPGQVRLEQYF
abundance: NA; d_gene: TRBD2; j_gene: TRBJ2-7; v_gene: TRBV5-6; CDR3nt: TGTGCCAGCAGCTTGTTGGCCGCTGGGGGAGGGCGAGAGCAGTACTTC; CDR3aa: CASSLLAAGGGREQYF
abundance: NA; d_gene: TRBD2; j_gene: TRBJ2-1; v_gene: TRBV12-3/TRBV12-4; CDR3nt: TGTGCCAGCAGTTTAGCTAGCGGGAGGCTAAATGAGCAGTTCTTC; CDR3aa: CASSLASGRLNEQFF
abundance: NA; d_gene: NA; j_gene: TRBJ1-6; v_gene: TRBV18; CDR3nt: TGTGCCAGCGCGAGCTCCTATAATCCACCCCTCCACTTT; CDR3aa: CASASSYNPPLHF
abundance: NA; d_gene: NA; j_gene: TRBJ2-1; v_gene: TRBV29-1; CDR3nt: TGCAGCGTTCCAGCTATCTCCTACAATGAGCAGTTCTTC; CDR3aa: CSVPAISYNEQFF
abundance: NA; d_gene: TRBD2; j_gene: TRBJ2-3; v_gene: TRBV3-1; CDR3nt: TGTGCCAGCAGCCAAGAACGACTAGCGGGGGTAACAGATACGCAGTATTTT; CDR3aa: CASSQERLAGVTDTQYF
abundance: NA; d_gene: NA; j_gene: TRBJ2-1; v_gene: TRBV28; CDR3nt: TGTGCCAGCATCCTCTCCGGTACTAGAAAGCAGTTCTTC; CDR3aa: CASILSGTRKQFF
abundance: NA; d_gene: NA; j_gene: TRBJ2-7; v_gene: TRBV7-2; CDR3nt: TGTGCCAGCAGCTCTAGTAACCCCGTAAGTGAGCAGTACTTC; CDR3aa: CASSSSNPVSEQYF
abundance: many; d_gene: TRBD2; j_gene: TRBJ2-7; v_gene: TRBV7-2; CDR3nt: TGTGCCAGCAGCCTCACGGGCGGGAGCTACGAGCAGTACTTC; CDR3aa: CASSLTGGSYEQYF
abundance: NA; d_gene: TRBD2; j_gene: TRBJ2-3; v_gene: TRBV9; CDR3nt: TGTGCCAGCAGCGTAGAACTAGCGGGGGGGTTGAATACGCAGTATTTT; CDR3aa: CASSVELAGGLNTQYF